The 5 T cell receptor beta chains below were found in one sample sequenced in a study of shared clonotypes between healthy human individuals. The repertoire was sequenced with immunoSEQ multiplex PCR; TCRdb's copy has only in-frame clones and lacks some. This table has about 2.2 million clones, about 94% appearing once. The naive CD8 subset, CD45RO-negative cells positively selected for CCR7, excluded terminally differentiated effector memory CD45RA+ cells. Sample: naive CD8+ T cells from PBMCs. The receptors originated from a young man in good health. Some clones in this sample may be carry-over from other donors' samples.

This clone has a handful of counts. The chain has TRBV9 and TRBJ1-1, with 9 nucleotides matching TRBD1. The trim removed 5 bases at V and 1 base at J, leaving 3 bases unmatched. CDR1 and CDR2 from the germline V gene are SGDLS and YYNGEE. CDR3 length equals 14 residues. The CDR3 is CASRPGQGNTEAFF. CDR3 nucleotides: TGTGCCAGCAGGCCGGGACAGGGGAACACTGAAGCTTTCTTT.

The V gene is TRBV5-4, the J gene TRBJ2-7; 8 bases match TRBD1. The V and J ends lost 4 bases and 0 bases, in that order; junction bases with no gene match: 6. CDR3 length equals 15 residues. CDR1 and CDR2 from the germline V gene are SGHNT and YYREEE (reference sequence). Written as DNA, the CDR3 is TGTGCCAGCAGCATAAGACAGGGGAGCTCCTACGAGCAGTACTTC. Its protein product is CASSIRQGSSYEQYF.

This chain uses TRBV11-2 with TRBJ2-4; 8 positions match TRBD1. This CDR3 is built from 14 residues. V dropped 2 bases and J dropped 5; count of bases not matched to a gene: 2. Germline V gene data show CDR1 as SGHAT and CDR2 as FQNNGV. In nucleotides, the CDR3 is TGTGCCAGCAGCTTATCAGGGGGCCAAAACATTCAGTACTTC. Encoded protein: CASSLSGGQNIQYF. Filled out from reference TRBV11-2 and TRBJ2-4, the complete variable domain reads EAGVAQSPRYKIIEKRQSVAFWCNPISGHATLYWYQQILGQGPKLLIQFQNNGVVDDSQLPKDRFSAERLKGVDSTLKIQPAKLEDSAVYLCASSLSGGQNIQYFGAGTRLSVL.

The chain joins TRBV28 to TRBJ2-7, with D unclear. Looked up from germline, CDR1 is MDHEN and CDR2 is SYDVKM. V was clipped by 7 bases and J by 3 bases, with 25 bases between them. This CDR3 comprises 17 residues. The CDR3 DNA reads as TGTGCCAGCACCGAGCGCGTGCTGGCGGAAACTAACTACGAGCAGTACTTC. Its translation is CASTERVLAETNYEQYF.

This clone was seen a single time. The CDR3 DNA reads TGTGCCAGCAGCGGCGGGACTAGCGGCTACGAGCAGTACTTC. Amino acids: CASSGGTSGYEQYF. This chain joins TRBV7-3 and TRBJ2-7; 11 bases are shared with TRBD2. The germline gives CDR1 SGHTA, CDR2 FQGTGA. This CDR3 is built from 14 residues. Germline trimming cut 5 bases from V and 3 bases from J; bases unmatched to any gene: 3.